This T cell receptor beta chain was profiled in a study of human T cells and chemical hapten exposure. Study background: Patch tests put 0.01% DPC on the upper back, and the results were checked at 6 days. Study-level findings and limits: A positive correlation with patch test score was shown by PT1 expanded TCR counts. Significantly more large CDR3 similarity clusters were formed by expanded TCRs than by controls.

Noted time point: patch test 1, 2 weeks after DPC sensitization. Specified treatment: therapeutic diphenylcyclopropenone sensitization with weekly scalp DPC. Whole blood, unfractionated, served as the material for total RNA extraction. There are many counts of this clonotype. As yet, its antigen is unknown. TCRdb reanalysed the RACE reads using MiXCR and keeps one entry per CDR3 protein. Of under 450,000 distinct CDR3 sequences listed, about 4.8% are singletons. V was trimmed by 0 bases and J by 4 bases, leaving 11 bases between them. The CDR3 totals 15 residues. Germline V gene data show CDR1 as LGHDT and CDR2 as YNNKEL (reference sequence).

The J gene is TRBJ2-3, the V gene TRBV3-1, with D hard to call. The sequencing used whole blood, collected in connection with sensitization to the hapten diphenylcyclopropenone (DPC). The receptor comes from a woman in her 50s with alopecia areata. Some clones in this sample may be carry-over from other donors' samples. The CDR3, as DNA: TGTGCCAGCAGCCAAGATCCCCTAGACTCAGATACGCAGTATTTT. It specifies CASSQDPLDSDTQYF.